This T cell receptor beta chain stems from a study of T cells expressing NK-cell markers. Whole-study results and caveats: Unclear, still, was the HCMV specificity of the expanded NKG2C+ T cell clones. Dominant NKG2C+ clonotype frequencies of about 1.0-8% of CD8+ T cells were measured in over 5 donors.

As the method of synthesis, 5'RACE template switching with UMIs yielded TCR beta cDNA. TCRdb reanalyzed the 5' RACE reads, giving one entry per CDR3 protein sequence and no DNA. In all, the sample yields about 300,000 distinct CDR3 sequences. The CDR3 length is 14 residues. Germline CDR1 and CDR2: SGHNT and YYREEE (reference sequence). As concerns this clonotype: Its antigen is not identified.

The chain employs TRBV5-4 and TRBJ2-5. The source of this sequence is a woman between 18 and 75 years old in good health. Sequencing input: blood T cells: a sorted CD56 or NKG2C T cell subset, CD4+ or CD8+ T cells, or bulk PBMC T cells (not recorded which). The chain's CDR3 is CASSFPRDGETQYF.